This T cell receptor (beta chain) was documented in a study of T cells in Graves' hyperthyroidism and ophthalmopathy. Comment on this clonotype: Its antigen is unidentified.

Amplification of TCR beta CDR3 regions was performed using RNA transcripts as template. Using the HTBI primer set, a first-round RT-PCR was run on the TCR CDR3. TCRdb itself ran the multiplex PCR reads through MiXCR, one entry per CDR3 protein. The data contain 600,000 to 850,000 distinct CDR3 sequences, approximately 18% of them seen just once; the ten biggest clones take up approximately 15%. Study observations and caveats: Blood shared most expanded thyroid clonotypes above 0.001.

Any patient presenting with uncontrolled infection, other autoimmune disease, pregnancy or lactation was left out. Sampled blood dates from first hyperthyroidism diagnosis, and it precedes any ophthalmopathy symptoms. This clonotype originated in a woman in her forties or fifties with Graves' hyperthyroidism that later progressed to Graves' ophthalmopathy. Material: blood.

The CDR3 coding sequence is TGCGCCAGCAGCCTCCTGGGACAGGGGATTTCACCCCTCCACTTT. It encodes CASSLLGQGISPLHF. The chain has TRBV4-1 and TRBJ1-6; 10 bases map to TRBD1. In germline, CDR1 is MGHRA, CDR2 YSYEKL. The CDR3 spans 15 residues. V trimming: 4 bases; J trimming: 9 bases; junction bases outside the gene matches: 6.